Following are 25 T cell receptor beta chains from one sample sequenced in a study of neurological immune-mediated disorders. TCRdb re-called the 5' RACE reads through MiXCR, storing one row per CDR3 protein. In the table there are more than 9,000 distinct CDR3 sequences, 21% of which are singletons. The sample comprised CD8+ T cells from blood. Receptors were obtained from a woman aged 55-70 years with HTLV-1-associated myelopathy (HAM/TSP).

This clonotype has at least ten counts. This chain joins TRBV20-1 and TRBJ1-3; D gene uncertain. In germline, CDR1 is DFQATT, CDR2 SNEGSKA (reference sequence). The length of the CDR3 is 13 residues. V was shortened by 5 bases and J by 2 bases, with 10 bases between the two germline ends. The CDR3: CSAPGPPGNTIYF. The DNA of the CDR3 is TGCAGTGCTCCTGGCCCCCCTGGAAACACCATATATTTT.

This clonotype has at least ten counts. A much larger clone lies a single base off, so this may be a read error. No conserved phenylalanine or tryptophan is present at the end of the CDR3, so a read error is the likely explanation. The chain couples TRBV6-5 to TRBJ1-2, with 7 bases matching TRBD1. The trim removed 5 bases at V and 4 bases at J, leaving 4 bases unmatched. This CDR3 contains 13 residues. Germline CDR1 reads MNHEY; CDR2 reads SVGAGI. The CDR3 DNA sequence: TGTGCCAGCAGTCAGGGACAGATCTATGGCTACACCATC. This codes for CASSQGQIYGYTI.

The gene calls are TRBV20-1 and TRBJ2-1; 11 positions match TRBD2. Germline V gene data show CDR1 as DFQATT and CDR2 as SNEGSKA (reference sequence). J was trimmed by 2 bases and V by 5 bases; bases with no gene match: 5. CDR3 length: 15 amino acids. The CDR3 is CSAPRLAGTYNEQFF. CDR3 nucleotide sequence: TGCAGTGCTCCAAGACTAGCGGGGACCTACAATGAGCAGTTCTTC.

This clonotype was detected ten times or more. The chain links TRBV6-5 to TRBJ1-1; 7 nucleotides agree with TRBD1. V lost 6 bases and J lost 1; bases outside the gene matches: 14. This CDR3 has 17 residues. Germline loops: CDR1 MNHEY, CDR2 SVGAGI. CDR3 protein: CASRPDRVRGPNTEAFF. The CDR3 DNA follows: TGTGCCAGCAGACCCGACAGGGTCCGGGGACCGAACACTGAAGCTTTCTTT.

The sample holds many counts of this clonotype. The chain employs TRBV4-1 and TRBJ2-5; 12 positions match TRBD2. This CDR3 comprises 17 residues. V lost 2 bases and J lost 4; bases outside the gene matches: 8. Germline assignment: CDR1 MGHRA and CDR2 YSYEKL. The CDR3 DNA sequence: TGCGCCAGCAGCCAACTGCTAGCGGGGGGGATTGGAGAGACCCAGTACTTC. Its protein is CASSQLLAGGIGETQYF.

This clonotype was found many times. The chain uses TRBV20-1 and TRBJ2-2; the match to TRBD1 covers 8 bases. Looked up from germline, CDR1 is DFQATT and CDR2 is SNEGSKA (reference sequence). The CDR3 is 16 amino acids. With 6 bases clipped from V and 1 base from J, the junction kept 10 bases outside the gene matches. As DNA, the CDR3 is TGCAGTGCCCTTACGTTGGACAGGGTGAACACCGGGGAGCTGTTTTTT. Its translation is CSALTLDRVNTGELFF.

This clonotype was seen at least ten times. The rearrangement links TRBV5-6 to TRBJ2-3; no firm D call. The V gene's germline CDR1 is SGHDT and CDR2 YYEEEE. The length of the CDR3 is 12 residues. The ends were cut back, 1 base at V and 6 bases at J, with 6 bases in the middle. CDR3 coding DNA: TGTGCCAGCAGCTTGTATAGGGATACGCAGTATTTT. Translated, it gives CASSLYRDTQYF.

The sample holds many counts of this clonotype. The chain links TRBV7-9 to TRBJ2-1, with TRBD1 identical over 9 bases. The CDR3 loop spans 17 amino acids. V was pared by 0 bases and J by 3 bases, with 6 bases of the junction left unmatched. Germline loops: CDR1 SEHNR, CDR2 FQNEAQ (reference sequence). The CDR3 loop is CASSLAYRGRNYNEQFF. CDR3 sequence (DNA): TGTGCCAGCAGCTTAGCATACAGGGGGCGCAACTACAATGAGCAGTTCTTC.

The CDR3 nucleotides are TGCAGCGCCCAACCCGGGGACACTGAAGCTTTCTTT. Its translation is CSAQPGDTEAFF. The chain joins TRBV29-1 to TRBJ1-1; D is ambiguous. The V end lost 7 bases, the J end lost 3 bases, and 12 bases lay between the germline ends. Germline V gives CDR1 SQVTM, CDR2 ANQGSEA. CDR3 length: 12 residues.

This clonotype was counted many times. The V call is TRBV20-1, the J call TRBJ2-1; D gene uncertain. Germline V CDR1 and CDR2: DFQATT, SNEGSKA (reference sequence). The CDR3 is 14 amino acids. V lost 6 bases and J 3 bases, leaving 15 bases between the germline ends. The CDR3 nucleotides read TGCAGTGCCCCTGGCCTAATAGGCTACAATGAGCAGTTCTTC. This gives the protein CSAPGLIGYNEQFF.

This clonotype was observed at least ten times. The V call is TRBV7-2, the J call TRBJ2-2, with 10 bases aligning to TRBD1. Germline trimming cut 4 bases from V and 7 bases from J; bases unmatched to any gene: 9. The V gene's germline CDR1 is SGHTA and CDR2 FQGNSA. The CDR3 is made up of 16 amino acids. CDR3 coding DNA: TGTGCCAGCAGCTCCCGGGACAGGGGAAAGGACGGGGAGCTGTTTTTT. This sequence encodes CASSSRDRGKDGELFF.

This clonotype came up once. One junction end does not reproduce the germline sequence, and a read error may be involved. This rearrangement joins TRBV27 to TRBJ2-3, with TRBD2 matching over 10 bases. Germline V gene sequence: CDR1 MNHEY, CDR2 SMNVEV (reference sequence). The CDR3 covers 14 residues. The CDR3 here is CANSLYRERGGQYF. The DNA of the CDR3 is TGTGCCAACAGTTTATACCGGGAGCGGGGGGGACAGTATTTT.

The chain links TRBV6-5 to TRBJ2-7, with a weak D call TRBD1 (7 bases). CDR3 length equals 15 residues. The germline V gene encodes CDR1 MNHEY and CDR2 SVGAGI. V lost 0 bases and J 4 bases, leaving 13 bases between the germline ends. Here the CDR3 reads CASSYSGGGGYEQYF. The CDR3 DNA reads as TGTGCCAGCAGTTACTCAGGGGGCGGAGGGTACGAGCAGTACTTC.

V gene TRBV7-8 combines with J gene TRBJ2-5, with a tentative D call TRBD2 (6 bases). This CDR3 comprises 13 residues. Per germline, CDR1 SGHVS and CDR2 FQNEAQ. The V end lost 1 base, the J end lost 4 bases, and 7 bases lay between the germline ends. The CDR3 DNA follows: TGTGCCAGCAGCTTAGGGGGAGGAGAGACCCAGTACTTC. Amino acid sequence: CASSLGGGETQYF. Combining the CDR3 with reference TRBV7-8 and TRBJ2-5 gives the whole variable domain GAGVSQSPRYKVAKRGQDVALRCDPISGHVSLFWYQQALGQGPEFLTYFQNEAQLDKSGLPSDRFFAERPEGSVSTLKIQRTQQEDSAVYLCASSLGGGETQYFGPGTRLLVL.

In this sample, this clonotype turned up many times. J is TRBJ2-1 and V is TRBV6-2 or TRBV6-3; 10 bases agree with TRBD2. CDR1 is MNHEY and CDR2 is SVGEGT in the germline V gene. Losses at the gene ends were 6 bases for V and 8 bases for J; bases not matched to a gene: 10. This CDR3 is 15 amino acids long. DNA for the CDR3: TGTGCCAGCAGCCTTGGAGCGGGGGGGCCGTATGAGCAGTTCTTC. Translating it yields CASSLGAGGPYEQFF.

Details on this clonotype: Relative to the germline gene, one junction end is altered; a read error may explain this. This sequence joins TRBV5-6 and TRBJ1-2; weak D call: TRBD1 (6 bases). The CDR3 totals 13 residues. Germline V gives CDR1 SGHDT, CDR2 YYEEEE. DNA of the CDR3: TGTGCCAACAGCTTGTGGGGGGGCTATGGCTACATCTTC. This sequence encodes CANSLWGGYGYIF.

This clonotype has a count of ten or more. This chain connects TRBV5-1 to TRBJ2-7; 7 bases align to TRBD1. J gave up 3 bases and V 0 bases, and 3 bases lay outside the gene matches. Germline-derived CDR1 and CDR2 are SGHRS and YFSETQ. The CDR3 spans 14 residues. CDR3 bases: TGCGCCAGCAGCTTGGCCGACAGGGACTACGAGCAGTACTTC. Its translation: CASSLADRDYEQYF. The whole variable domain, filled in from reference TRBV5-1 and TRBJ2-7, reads KAGVTQTPRYLIKTRGQQVTLSCSPISGHRSVSWYQQTPGQGLQFLFEYFSETQRNKGNFPGRFSGRQFSNSRSEMNVSTLELGDSALYLCASSLADRDYEQYFGPGTRLTVT.

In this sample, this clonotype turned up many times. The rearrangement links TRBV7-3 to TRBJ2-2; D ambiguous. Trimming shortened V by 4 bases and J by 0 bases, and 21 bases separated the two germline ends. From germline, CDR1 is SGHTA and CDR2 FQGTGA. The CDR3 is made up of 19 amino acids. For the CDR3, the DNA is TGTGCCAGCAGCTCCCGCCCTTCAGACCGCGGTTCGAACACCGGGGAGCTGTTTTTT. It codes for CASSSRPSDRGSNTGELFF.

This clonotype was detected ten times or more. CDR3 region: CASSFWGGTDTQYF. CDR3 coding DNA: TGCGCCAGCAGCTTCTGGGGGGGCACAGATACGCAGTATTTT. The J gene is TRBJ2-3, the V gene TRBV5-1; a weak D match, TRBD2 (6 bases). The germline gives CDR1 SGHRS, CDR2 YFSETQ. V lost 2 bases and J 1 base, leaving 8 bases between the germline ends. The CDR3 covers 14 residues.

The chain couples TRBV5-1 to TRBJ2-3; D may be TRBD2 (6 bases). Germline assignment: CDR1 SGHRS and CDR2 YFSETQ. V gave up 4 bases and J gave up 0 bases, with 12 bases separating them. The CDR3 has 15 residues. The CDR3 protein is CASSRGLSSTDTQYF. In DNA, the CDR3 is TGCGCCAGCAGCCGGGGACTTTCTAGCACAGATACGCAGTATTTT.

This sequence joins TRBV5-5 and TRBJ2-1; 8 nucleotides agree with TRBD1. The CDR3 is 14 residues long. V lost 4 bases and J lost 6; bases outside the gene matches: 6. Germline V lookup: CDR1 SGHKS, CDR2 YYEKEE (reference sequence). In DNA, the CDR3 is TGTGCCAGCAGCCCATCCCAGGGGGCCAATGAGCAGTTCTTC. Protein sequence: CASSPSQGANEQFF.

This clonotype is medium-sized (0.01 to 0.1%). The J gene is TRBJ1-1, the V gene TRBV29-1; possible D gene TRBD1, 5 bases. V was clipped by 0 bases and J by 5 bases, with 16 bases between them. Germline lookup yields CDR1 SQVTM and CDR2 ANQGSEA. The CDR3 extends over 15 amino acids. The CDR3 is CSVEDHRGRGTEAFF. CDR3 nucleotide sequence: TGCAGCGTTGAAGATCACCGGGGGAGAGGGACTGAAGCTTTCTTT.

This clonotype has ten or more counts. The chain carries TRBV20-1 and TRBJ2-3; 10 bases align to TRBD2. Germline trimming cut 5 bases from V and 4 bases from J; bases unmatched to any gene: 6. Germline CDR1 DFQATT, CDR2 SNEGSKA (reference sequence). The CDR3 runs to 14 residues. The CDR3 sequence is CSAQSGGAADTQYF. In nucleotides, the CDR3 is TGCAGTGCTCAGAGCGGGGGGGCGGCAGATACGCAGTATTTT.

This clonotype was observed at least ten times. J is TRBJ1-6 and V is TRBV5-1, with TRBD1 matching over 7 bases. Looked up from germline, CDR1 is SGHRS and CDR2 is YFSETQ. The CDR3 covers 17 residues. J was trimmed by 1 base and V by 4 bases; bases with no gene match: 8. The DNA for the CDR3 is TGCGCCAGCAGCCGGGGACAGCGAGGGTCCTATAATTCACCCCTCCACTTT. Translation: CASSRGQRGSYNSPLHF.

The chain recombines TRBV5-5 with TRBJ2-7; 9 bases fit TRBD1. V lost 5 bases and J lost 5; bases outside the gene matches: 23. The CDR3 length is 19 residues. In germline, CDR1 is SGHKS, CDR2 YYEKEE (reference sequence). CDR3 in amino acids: CASRFFPFWADRGKDEQYF. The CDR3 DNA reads TGTGCCAGCAGATTTTTCCCTTTTTGGGCAGACAGGGGGAAGGACGAGCAGTACTTC.